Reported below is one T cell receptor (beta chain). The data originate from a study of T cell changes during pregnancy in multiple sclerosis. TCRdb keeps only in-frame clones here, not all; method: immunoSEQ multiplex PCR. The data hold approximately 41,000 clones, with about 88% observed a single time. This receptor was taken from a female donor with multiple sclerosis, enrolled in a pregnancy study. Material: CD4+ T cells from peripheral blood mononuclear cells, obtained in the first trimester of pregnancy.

The DNA for the CDR3 is TGCGCCAGCAGCGCCCTCGGACAGGGTTCGGACACTGAAGCTTTCTTT. This translates into CASSALGQGSDTEAFF. The V call is TRBV5-1, the J call TRBJ1-1; TRBD1 matches at 8 bases. Germline assignment: CDR1 SGHRS and CDR2 YFSETQ. The J segment lost 3 bases and the V segment lost 4 bases, leaving 11 bases of the junction unmatched. CDR3 length: 16 amino acids.